The sample holds many counts of the clone carrying this T cell receptor beta chain. These data originate in a study of human T cells and chemical hapten exposure. TCRdb passed the RACE reads through MiXCR, listing each CDR3 protein once. There are roughly 120,000 distinct CDR3 sequences in the sample; 8.5% to 9.5% occur only once, and approximately 1.6% lies in the top ten. Described time point: healthy volunteer bleed at 2 weeks. Total RNA came from unfractionated whole blood. Trimming shortened V by 2 bases and J by 3 bases, and 7 bases separated the two germline ends. The CDR3 consists of 14 residues. Germline-derived CDR1 and CDR2 are MRHNA and SNTAGT.

The sequenced sample consisted of whole blood. V usage is TRBV6-4 and J usage is TRBJ2-2; D is uncertain. The sequence was obtained from a male donor in good health. Some clones in this sample may be carry-over from other donors' samples. The CDR3 sequence is CASSDSRDTGELFF. The CDR3 nucleotides are TGTGCCAGCAGTGACAGCCGCGACACCGGGGAGCTGTTTTTT.